A single sample is the source of the 9 T cell receptor beta chains below, sequenced in a study of T-cell memory formation after mild COVID-19. TCRdb re-derived calls from the 5' RACE reads in MiXCR, one entry per CDR3 protein. Of roughly 350,000 distinct CDR3 sequences listed, roughly an eighth are singletons. The sequenced material came from PBMCs or a T cell subset sorted from them (not recorded which). The receptors originated from a man aged 18-30 years who had mild COVID-19 (a few samples of this study predate the infection). Cell type and time point are not known.

A few counts support this clonotype. The chain has TRBV6-2 or TRBV6-3 and TRBJ1-5, with 7 bases matching TRBD1. Germline-derived CDR1 and CDR2 are MNHEY and SVGEGT. The ends lost 7 bases at V and 0 bases at J; junction bases unmatched: 6. The CDR3 runs 15 residues. This CDR3 reads CASTQGQHSNQPQHF. The CDR3 nucleotides read TGTGCCAGCACACAGGGGCAACATAGCAATCAGCCCCAGCATTTT.

This clonotype showed up many times. The genes are TRBV12-3 or TRBV12-4 and TRBJ2-1; D may be TRBD2 (5 bases). This CDR3 spans 14 amino acids. Trimming removed 6 bases at V and 9 bases at J, with 18 bases between. CDR3 nucleotide sequence: TGTGCCAGCAGACCCCAGGAGCGGCTCGGTGAGCAGTTCTTC. It yields the protein CASRPQERLGEQFF.

This clonotype came up many times. This chain links TRBV5-1 with TRBJ1-1; D gene unclear. V dropped 2 bases and J dropped 6 bases, with 11 bases sitting between them. Germline V gene lookup returns CDR1 SGHRS and CDR2 YFSETQ. The length of the CDR3 is 13 residues. The CDR3 nucleotides are TGCGCCAGCAGCTTCGCAAGGGAGTCTGAAGCTTTCTTT. Its translation: CASSFARESEAFF.

This clonotype was observed a handful of times. The V gene is TRBV24-1, the J gene TRBJ2-2; D gene unclear. This CDR3 has 13 residues. CDR1 and CDR2 (germline): KGHDR, SFDVKD. Deletions cut 4 bases from V and 1 base from J, with 3 bases between. The CDR3: CATSERNTGELFF. The CDR3, as DNA: TGTGCCACCAGTGAGCGGAACACCGGGGAGCTGTTTTTT.

The J gene is TRBJ2-7, the V gene TRBV12-3 or TRBV12-4; 9 bases are shared with TRBD1. V lost 5 bases and J lost 3; bases outside the gene matches: 8. This CDR3 contains 15 residues. The CDR3 region is CASSPGTGYSYEQYF. The CDR3 DNA follows: TGTGCCAGCAGTCCCGGGACAGGGTATAGCTACGAGCAGTACTTC.

V is TRBV12-3 or TRBV12-4 and J is TRBJ1-2; D remains unclear. The CDR3 sequence is 14 residues long. Trimming removed 3 bases from V and 4 bases from J, with 12 bases in between. Here the CDR3 reads CASSFGRSAYGYTF. CDR3 nucleotide sequence: TGTGCCAGCAGTTTCGGCAGGAGCGCCTATGGCTACACCTTC.

This sequence joins TRBV5-4 and TRBJ2-7; D is perhaps TRBD2 (6 bases). This CDR3 spans 14 amino acids. Deletions cut 1 base from V and 7 bases from J, with 15 bases between. Germline CDR1 reads SGHNT; CDR2 reads YYREEE (reference sequence). CDR3 region: CASSLKLAEGEQYF. The CDR3 nucleotides are TGTGCCAGCAGCTTGAAACTAGCCGAAGGGGAGCAGTACTTC.

Ten or more counts support this clonotype. V gene TRBV7-9 combines with J gene TRBJ1-2, with 9 nucleotides matching TRBD1. The CDR3 runs 14 residues. Germline V gene sequence: CDR1 SEHNR, CDR2 FQNEAQ (reference sequence). The junction had 6 bases not matched to a gene; V was cut back by 3 bases and J by 7 bases. The CDR3: CASSFADRGSGYTF. CDR3 DNA sequence: TGTGCCAGCAGCTTCGCGGACAGGGGCTCTGGCTACACCTTC. Looking up the rest from reference TRBV7-9 and TRBJ1-2 gives the full variable domain: DTGVSQNPRHKITKRGQNVTFRCDPISEHNRLYWYRQTLGQGPEFLTYFQNEAQLEKSRLLSDRFSAERPKGSFSTLEIQRTEQGDSAMYLCASSFADRGSGYTFGSGTRLTVV.

This clonotype was recorded at least ten times. J is TRBJ2-7 and V is TRBV4-3; D not certain. V lost 5 bases, J lost 1 base, and 12 bases lay in between. The germline gives CDR1 LGHNA, CDR2 YSLEER. CDR3 size: 14 residues. The CDR3 DNA reads TGCGCCAGCAGCACCGGACCGAATTCCTACGAGCAGTACTTC. Translation gives CASSTGPNSYEQYF.